A selection of T cell receptor beta chains follows, all from one sample in a study of CD8+ T cells in alopecia areata. Sequencing was performed with immunoSEQ multiplex PCR; in TCRdb, only in-frame clones are kept and a portion is missing. The sample contains about 190,000 clones, about 63% of which appear only once. Sample: CD4+ T cells sorted from blood, taken at week 0. The receptors were sampled from a human donor with alopecia areata. CDR3s include the opening cysteine and the closing phenylalanine or tryptophan. D genes are given only for firm matches. Clone size is not always given. Where it is, it says once, few, many or a class for expanded clones.

. TRBJ2-7 . TRBV7-3 TGTGCCAGCAGCATTTTACCCGGCACTTCCTACGAGCAGTACTTC CASSILPGTSYEQYF
. TRBJ2-1 . TRBV29-1 TGCACATTTAGCTCCTACAATGAGCAGTTCTTC CTFSSYNEQFF
. TRBJ2-2 . TRBV29-1 TGCAGCGTCGCAAAATCGACAGGGAGGGACCCCGGGGAGCTGTTTTTT CSVAKSTGRDPGELFF
. TRBJ2-7 few TRBV20-1 TGCAGTGCTAGGCGGGACTACGAGCAGTACTTC CSARRDYEQYF
TRBD1 TRBJ1-5 . TRBV30 TGTGCCTGGAGACAGGGGGCGAATCAGCCCCAGCATTTT CAWRQGANQPQHF
TRBD1 TRBJ1-1 . TRBV30 TGTGCCTGGGACAGGGGGCGGACTGAAGCTTTCTTT CAWDRGRTEAFF
. TRBJ1-1 . TRBV7-2 TGTGCCAGCAGCTCAATTTACGGACGCTACACTGAAGCTTTCTTT CASSSIYGRYTEAFF
. TRBJ2-1 few TRBV30 TGTGCCTGGAATCCCTCAAGCTACAATGAGCAGTTCTTC CAWNPSSYNEQFF
. TRBJ2-1 few TRBV27 TGTGCCAGCAGTTTATACGCCGGACTCAATGAGCAGTTCTTC CASSLYAGLNEQFF
. TRBJ1-1 . TRBV29-1 TGCAGCGTTGCTCTACGGCAGGGGTACAAGGAAGCTTTCTTT CSVALRQGYKEAFF
. TRBJ2-1 . TRBV5-6 TGTGCCAGCAGCTTGTTTCATTTGGCTGGAACTTCGTCCGAGCAGTTCTTC CASSLFHLAGTSSEQFF
. TRBJ1-1 once TRBV30 TGTGCCTGGGCCCCCCTATTAGCCTCAGAAGCTTTCTTT CAWAPLLASEAFF
. TRBJ2-1 . TRBV30 TGTGCCTGGAACAGGCAGGGTGACAATGAGCAGTTCTTC CAWNRQGDNEQFF
TRBD1 TRBJ2-1 . TRBV11-2 TGTGCCAGCAGCCCAACCCGGACAGGGGGTTTTACCCAGTTCTTC CASSPTRTGGFTQFF
TRBD2 TRBJ2-5 . TRBV29-1 TGCAGCGTCTCCTTAGCGGGGGGTAAAGAGACCCAGTACTTC CSVSLAGGKETQYF
. TRBJ1-1 . TRBV10-3 TGTGCCATCACCCAGGGTGCGAACACTGAAGCTTTCTTT CAITQGANTEAFF
. TRBJ2-3 . TRBV5-1 TGCGCCAACGGACTACGGGGTACGGGCACAGATACGCAGTATTTT CANGLRGTGTDTQYF
TRBD2 TRBJ2-3 . TRBV5-1 TGCGCCAGCAGCTTGAGGGAAGCGGGGGTAGACACGCAGTATTTT CASSLREAGVDTQYF
TRBD1 TRBJ2-5 . TRBV5-1 TGCGCCAGCAGCCCGGGACAGCCCCAAGAGACCCAGTACTTC CASSPGQPQETQYF
. TRBJ2-6 . TRBV2 TGTGCCAGCACAGGGTTGGGAGGGGCCAACGTCCTGACTTTC CASTGLGGANVLTF
TRBD1 TRBJ2-1 . TRBV29-1 TGCAGCGCCTCGGGACAGGTAGACAATGAGCAGTTCTTC CSASGQVDNEQFF
TRBD1 TRBJ1-3 . TRBV30 TGTGCCTGGAGCAAAGACAGGGACATCTCTGGAAACACCATATATTTT CAWSKDRDISGNTIYF
. TRBJ2-7 few TRBV29-1 TGCAGCGTTGACCTTCAGTACTTC CSVDLQYF
. TRBJ1-2 . TRBV27 TGTGCCAGCAGTTTAACAGGAGAGCATGGCTACACCTTC CASSLTGEHGYTF